Each of the 25 T cell receptor beta chains below was sequenced from the same sample in a study of T cell responses to AZD1222 COVID-19 vaccine. Clones were read by immunoSEQ multiplex PCR, and TCRdb kept only the in-frame ones, dropping some. Among roughly 110,000 clones, 87% were seen once, and the ten largest hold approximately 4.8%. Source: peripheral blood, taken 28 days after the second AZD1222 dose. The receptors stem from an adult who received the AZD1222 COVID-19 vaccine.

Regarding this clone: The DNA is left out, because the CDR3 cannot be placed on it with certainty; the CDR3 is given as TCRdb lists it. J is TRBJ2-4 and V is TRBV21-1; the table names TRBD1, a call not compared with the DNA. TRBV21-1 is assigned pseudogene status. Inclusive of both ends, the CDR3 amounts to 18 amino acids. The CDR3 here is CASSEKSRFFGGGNIQYF.

This sequence joins TRBV7-9 and TRBJ2-2; no definite D call. Germline CDR1 is SEHNR and CDR2 is FQNEAQ (reference sequence). The V end lost 4 bases, the J end lost 4 bases, and 16 bases lay between the germline ends. This CDR3 is built from 16 residues. CDR3 in DNA: TGTGCCAGCAGCTCTCGTGGAGCTCGAGGCACCGGGGAGCTGTTTTTT. Protein sequence: CASSSRGARGTGELFF.

V is TRBV5-1 and J is TRBJ2-1; perhaps TRBD2 as D (5 bases). V gave up 5 bases and J gave up 0 bases, with 12 bases separating them. This CDR3 is built from 15 residues. The germline gives CDR1 SGHRS, CDR2 YFSETQ. The CDR3 DNA sequence: TGCGCCAGCAGTCAAACGGGGAGCTCCTACAATGAGCAGTTCTTC. Protein product: CASSQTGSSYNEQFF.

CDR3 residues: CASSYGLAEGGEAFF. As DNA, the CDR3 is TGTGCCAGCAGTTACGGATTGGCGGAGGGCGGAGAGGCTTTCTTT. The chain links TRBV6-5 to TRBJ1-1; D remains unclear. The germline V and J ends were trimmed by 2 bases and 11 bases, with 21 bases remaining between them. The CDR3 sequence is 15 residues long. Germline CDR1 reads MNHEY; CDR2 reads SVGAGI.

This chain connects TRBV6-1 to TRBJ2-7; D is perhaps TRBD1 (7 bases). This CDR3 has 13 amino acids. The ends were cut back, 3 bases at V and 3 bases at J, with 9 bases in the middle. Germline V gives CDR1 MNHNS, CDR2 SASEGT. The CDR3 nucleotides are TGTGCCAGCAGTGAGCAGGGGGGCTACGAGCAGTACTTC. Encoded protein: CASSEQGGYEQYF.

The chain recombines TRBV18 with TRBJ1-5; TRBD1 aligns across 11 bases. The CDR3 has 17 amino acids. Trimming at V came to 2 bases and at J to 0 bases, leaving 3 bases not matched to a gene. Per the germline V gene, CDR1 is KGHSH and CDR2 is LQKENI. CDR3 sequence (DNA): TGTGCCAGCTCACCAGGAGGGACAGGGGGTAGCAATCAGCCCCAGCATTTT. This sequence encodes CASSPGGTGGSNQPQHF. Drawing the rest from reference TRBV18 and TRBJ1-5, the complete variable domain is NAGVMQNPRHLVRRRGQEARLRCSPMKGHSHVYWYRQLPEEGLKFMVYLQKENIIDESGMPKERFSAEFPKEGPSILRIQQVVRGDSAAYFCASSPGGTGGSNQPQHFGDGTRLSIL.

The CDR3 spells CTSSQSLNTEAFF. The CDR3 DNA reads as TGCACCAGCAGCCAATCACTGAACACTGAAGCTTTCTTT. The chain links TRBV1 to TRBJ1-1. TRBV1 is reported as a pseudogene. The CDR3 is made up of 13 amino acids.

V usage is TRBV9 and J usage is TRBJ2-3; D possibly corresponds to TRBD1 (6 bases). The CDR3 runs to 14 residues. The germline V gene has CDR1 SGDLS and CDR2 YYNGEE. Trimming removed 3 bases from V and 8 bases from J, with 16 bases in between. The CDR3 is CASSARQDALTQYF. In DNA, the CDR3 is TGTGCCAGCAGCGCCCGACAGGATGCCCTTACGCAGTATTTT.

The V gene is TRBV7-6, the J gene TRBJ1-2, with 9 bases aligning to TRBD1. Germline V gene lookup returns CDR1 SGHVS and CDR2 FNYEAQ. Trimming cost V 5 bases and J 4 bases; bases outside gene matches: 11. CDR3 length equals 16 residues. CDR3 nucleotides: TGTGCCAGCAGCCGGGACAGGGAACTTGGCATCTATGGCTACACCTTC. It codes for CASSRDRELGIYGYTF. Complete variable domain (other parts from reference TRBV7-6 and TRBJ1-2): GAGVSQSPRYKVTKRGQDVALRCDPISGHVSLYWYRQALGQGPEFLTYFNYEAQQDKSGLPNDRFSAERPEGSISTLTIQRTEQRDSAMYRCASSRDRELGIYGYTFGSGTRLTVV.

This sequence joins TRBV11-1 and TRBJ2-5; D not certain. Trimming removed 5 bases at V and 2 bases at J, with 12 bases between. Germline assignment: CDR1 SGHAT and CDR2 FQDESV (reference sequence). The CDR3 runs to 14 residues. The CDR3 region is CASSKSRSQETQYF. The CDR3, as DNA: TGTGCCAGCAGCAAATCTAGGAGTCAAGAGACCCAGTACTTC.

V usage is TRBV7-7 and J usage is TRBJ2-7; D may correspond to TRBD1 or TRBD2 (6 bases each). V was clipped by 1 base and J by 6 bases, with 13 bases between them. Germline assignment: CDR1 SSHAT and CDR2 FNYEAQ (reference sequence). CDR3 length: 14 residues. The CDR3 is CASSLDPGAGEQYF. The CDR3 coding sequence is TGTGCCAGCAGCTTAGACCCGGGGGCGGGCGAGCAGTACTTC.

This chain links TRBV28 with TRBJ1-2, with D perhaps matching TRBD1 (5 bases). Germline V gene lookup returns CDR1 MDHEN and CDR2 SYDVKM. The V gene lost 5 bases and the J gene lost 3 bases, with 13 bases spanning the gap. The CDR3 length is 14 residues. The CDR3 loop is CASSAAGTHYGYTF. The CDR3 nucleotides read TGTGCCAGCAGTGCCGCCGGGACCCACTATGGCTACACCTTC.

The chain uses TRBV7-9 and TRBJ2-7; a weak D match, TRBD2 (6 bases). V shed 4 bases and J shed 4 bases, with 14 bases lying between them. Germline CDR1 SEHNR, CDR2 FQNEAQ (reference sequence). CDR3 length equals 14 residues. CDR3 sequence: CASSSQGGVYEQYF. The CDR3 DNA follows: TGTGCCAGCAGCTCCCAGGGCGGGGTGTACGAGCAGTACTTC.

The rearrangement links TRBV6-5 to TRBJ1-1; tentatively, D is TRBD1 (6 bases). V lost 7 bases and J 7 bases, leaving 19 bases between the germline ends. This CDR3 comprises 14 residues. The germline V gene encodes CDR1 MNHEY and CDR2 SVGAGI. The CDR3 region is CASITFGGVREAFF. Here the CDR3 DNA reads TGTGCCAGCATTACCTTTGGGGGCGTACGTGAAGCTTTCTTT.

The genes are TRBV29-1 and TRBJ2-7, with 8 nucleotides matching TRBD1. Unmatched junction bases numbered 1, after V lost 7 bases and J lost 2 bases. CDR1 is SQVTM, CDR2 ANQGSEA, per germline. The CDR3 is 11 amino acids. The DNA of the CDR3 is TGCAGCGGGACAGGGACCTACGAGCAGTACTTC. Its protein product is CSGTGTYEQYF.

This clone is a singleton in its sample. The CDR3 bases are TGTGCCAGCAGCTTAAATGGGGGCACAGATACGCAGTATTTT. Translated, it gives CASSLNGGTDTQYF. The chain has TRBV7-3 and TRBJ2-3; D uncertain. This CDR3 is built from 14 residues. The V end was cut by 1 base, the J end by 1 base, with 6 bases between. The germline CDR1 and CDR2 sequences are SGHTA and FQGTGA. Complete variable domain (other parts from reference TRBV7-3 and TRBJ2-3): GAGVSQTPSNKVTEKGKYVELRCDPISGHTALYWYRQSLGQGPEFLIYFQGTGAADDSGLPNDRFFAVRPEGSVSTLKIQRTERGDSAVYLCASSLNGGTDTQYFGPGTRLTVL.

The rearrangement uses TRBV2 and TRBJ1-4, with D perhaps matching TRBD1 (5 bases). This CDR3 is built from 12 residues. Looked up from germline, CDR1 is SNHLY and CDR2 is FYNNEI. V was trimmed by 5 bases and J by 12 bases, leaving 13 bases between them. The CDR3: CASSTRPGQLFF. CDR3 nucleotide sequence: TGTGCCAGCAGTACTAGACCGGGACAACTGTTTTTT.

The chain recombines TRBV7-2 with TRBJ1-5; no clear D. Germline CDR1 is SGHTA and CDR2 is FQGNSA. This CDR3 comprises 16 residues. V gave up 1 base and J gave up 1 base, with 11 bases separating them. The CDR3 nucleotides are TGTGCCAGCAGCTTAGTAGGTCCCTCCAGCAATCAGCCCCAGCATTTT. Amino acids: CASSLVGPSSNQPQHF.

The chain joins TRBV6-1 to TRBJ2-7; TRBD1 is a possible D gene (6 bases). The V end was cut by 1 base, the J end by 4 bases, with 17 bases between. The CDR3 extends over 16 amino acids. Germline lookup yields CDR1 MNHNS and CDR2 SASEGT. The CDR3 reads CASSEGLQGMGYEQYF. The DNA for the CDR3 is TGTGCCAGCAGTGAAGGACTACAGGGAATGGGGTACGAGCAGTACTTC.

The chain recombines TRBV19 with TRBJ1-1; D gene uncertain. Per the germline V gene, CDR1 is LNHDA and CDR2 is SQIVND (reference sequence). The CDR3 is 12 residues long. The V end lost 3 bases, the J end lost 4 bases, and 6 bases lay between the germline ends. Here the CDR3 DNA reads TGTGCCAGTAGTATCGGCAGCACTGAAGCTTTCTTT. It codes for CASSIGSTEAFF.

The J gene is TRBJ2-2, the V gene TRBV12-5, with D unclear. The germline CDR1 and CDR2 sequences are LGHNT and FRNRAP. CDR3 size: 13 residues. Between the trimmed V and J ends, which lost 4 bases and 6 bases, there was a span of 9 bases. CDR3 region: CASGSDGPGELFF. The CDR3 DNA follows: TGTGCTAGTGGTTCGGACGGGCCCGGGGAGCTGTTTTTT.

The rearrangement uses TRBV6-2 or TRBV6-3 and TRBJ1-6; no clear D. This CDR3 contains 13 residues. With 2 bases removed from V and 17 bases from J, the gap between germline ends came to 16 bases. CDR1 MNHEY and CDR2 SVGEGT come from the germline V gene. This chain's CDR3 is CASSYVAEPDIHF. The CDR3 region has the DNA TGTGCCAGCAGTTACGTGGCGGAGCCAGACATCCACTTT.

This clone was counted between two and nine times. The chain uses TRBV7-2 and TRBJ1-3, with 7 bases identical to TRBD1. V was clipped by 5 bases and J by 2 bases; unmatched bases: 3. This CDR3 is built from 14 residues. Germline V gene lookup returns CDR1 SGHTA and CDR2 FQGNSA. The CDR3 loop reads CASSIDRAGNTIYF. The DNA of the CDR3 is TGTGCCAGCAGCATTGACAGGGCTGGAAACACCATATATTTT.

The chain links TRBV4-1 to TRBJ1-2; 9 positions agree with TRBD1. Germline CDR1 and CDR2: MGHRA and YSYEKL. The CDR3 extends over 15 amino acids. V lost 1 base, J lost 0 bases, and 0 bases stayed unmatched. This CDR3 is CASSQGQGANYGYTF. DNA for the CDR3: TGCGCCAGCAGCCAAGGACAGGGGGCTAACTATGGCTACACCTTC.

V gene TRBV9 combines with J gene TRBJ2-7; TRBD1 agrees at 9 bases. CDR3 size: 17 residues. Unmatched junction bases numbered 16, after V lost 4 bases and J lost 5 bases. The germline CDR1 and CDR2 sequences are SGDLS and YYNGEE. This CDR3 is CASSLRTGAMAENEQYF. CDR3 bases: TGTGCCAGCAGCCTTCGGACAGGGGCAATGGCGGAGAACGAGCAGTACTTC.